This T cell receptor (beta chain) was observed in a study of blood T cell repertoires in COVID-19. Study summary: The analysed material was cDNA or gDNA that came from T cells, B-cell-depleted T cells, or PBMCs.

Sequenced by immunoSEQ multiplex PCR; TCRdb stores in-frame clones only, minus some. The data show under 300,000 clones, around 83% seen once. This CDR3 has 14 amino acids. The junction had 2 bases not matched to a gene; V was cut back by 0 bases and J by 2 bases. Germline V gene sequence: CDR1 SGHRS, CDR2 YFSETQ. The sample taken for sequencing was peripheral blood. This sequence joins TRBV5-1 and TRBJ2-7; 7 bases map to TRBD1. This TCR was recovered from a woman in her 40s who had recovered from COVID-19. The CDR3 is CASSLDGTAYEQYF. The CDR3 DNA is TGCGCCAGCAGCTTGGACGGGACAGCCTACGAGCAGTACTTC.